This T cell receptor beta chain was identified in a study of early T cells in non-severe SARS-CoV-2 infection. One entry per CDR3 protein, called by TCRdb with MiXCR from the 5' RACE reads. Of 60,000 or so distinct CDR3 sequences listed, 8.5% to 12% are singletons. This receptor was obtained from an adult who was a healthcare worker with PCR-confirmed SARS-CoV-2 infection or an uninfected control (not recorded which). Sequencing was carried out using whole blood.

CDR3 bases: TGTGCCAGCAGTTACAGGCAGGGGGCCACTGGGGCCAACGTCCTGACTTTC. Its translation: CASSYRQGATGANVLTF. The chain has TRBV6-5 and TRBJ2-6; the match to TRBD1 covers 8 bases. V dropped 2 bases and J dropped 2; count of bases not matched to a gene: 5. The CDR3 has 17 residues. The germline CDR1 and CDR2 sequences are MNHEY and SVGAGI.